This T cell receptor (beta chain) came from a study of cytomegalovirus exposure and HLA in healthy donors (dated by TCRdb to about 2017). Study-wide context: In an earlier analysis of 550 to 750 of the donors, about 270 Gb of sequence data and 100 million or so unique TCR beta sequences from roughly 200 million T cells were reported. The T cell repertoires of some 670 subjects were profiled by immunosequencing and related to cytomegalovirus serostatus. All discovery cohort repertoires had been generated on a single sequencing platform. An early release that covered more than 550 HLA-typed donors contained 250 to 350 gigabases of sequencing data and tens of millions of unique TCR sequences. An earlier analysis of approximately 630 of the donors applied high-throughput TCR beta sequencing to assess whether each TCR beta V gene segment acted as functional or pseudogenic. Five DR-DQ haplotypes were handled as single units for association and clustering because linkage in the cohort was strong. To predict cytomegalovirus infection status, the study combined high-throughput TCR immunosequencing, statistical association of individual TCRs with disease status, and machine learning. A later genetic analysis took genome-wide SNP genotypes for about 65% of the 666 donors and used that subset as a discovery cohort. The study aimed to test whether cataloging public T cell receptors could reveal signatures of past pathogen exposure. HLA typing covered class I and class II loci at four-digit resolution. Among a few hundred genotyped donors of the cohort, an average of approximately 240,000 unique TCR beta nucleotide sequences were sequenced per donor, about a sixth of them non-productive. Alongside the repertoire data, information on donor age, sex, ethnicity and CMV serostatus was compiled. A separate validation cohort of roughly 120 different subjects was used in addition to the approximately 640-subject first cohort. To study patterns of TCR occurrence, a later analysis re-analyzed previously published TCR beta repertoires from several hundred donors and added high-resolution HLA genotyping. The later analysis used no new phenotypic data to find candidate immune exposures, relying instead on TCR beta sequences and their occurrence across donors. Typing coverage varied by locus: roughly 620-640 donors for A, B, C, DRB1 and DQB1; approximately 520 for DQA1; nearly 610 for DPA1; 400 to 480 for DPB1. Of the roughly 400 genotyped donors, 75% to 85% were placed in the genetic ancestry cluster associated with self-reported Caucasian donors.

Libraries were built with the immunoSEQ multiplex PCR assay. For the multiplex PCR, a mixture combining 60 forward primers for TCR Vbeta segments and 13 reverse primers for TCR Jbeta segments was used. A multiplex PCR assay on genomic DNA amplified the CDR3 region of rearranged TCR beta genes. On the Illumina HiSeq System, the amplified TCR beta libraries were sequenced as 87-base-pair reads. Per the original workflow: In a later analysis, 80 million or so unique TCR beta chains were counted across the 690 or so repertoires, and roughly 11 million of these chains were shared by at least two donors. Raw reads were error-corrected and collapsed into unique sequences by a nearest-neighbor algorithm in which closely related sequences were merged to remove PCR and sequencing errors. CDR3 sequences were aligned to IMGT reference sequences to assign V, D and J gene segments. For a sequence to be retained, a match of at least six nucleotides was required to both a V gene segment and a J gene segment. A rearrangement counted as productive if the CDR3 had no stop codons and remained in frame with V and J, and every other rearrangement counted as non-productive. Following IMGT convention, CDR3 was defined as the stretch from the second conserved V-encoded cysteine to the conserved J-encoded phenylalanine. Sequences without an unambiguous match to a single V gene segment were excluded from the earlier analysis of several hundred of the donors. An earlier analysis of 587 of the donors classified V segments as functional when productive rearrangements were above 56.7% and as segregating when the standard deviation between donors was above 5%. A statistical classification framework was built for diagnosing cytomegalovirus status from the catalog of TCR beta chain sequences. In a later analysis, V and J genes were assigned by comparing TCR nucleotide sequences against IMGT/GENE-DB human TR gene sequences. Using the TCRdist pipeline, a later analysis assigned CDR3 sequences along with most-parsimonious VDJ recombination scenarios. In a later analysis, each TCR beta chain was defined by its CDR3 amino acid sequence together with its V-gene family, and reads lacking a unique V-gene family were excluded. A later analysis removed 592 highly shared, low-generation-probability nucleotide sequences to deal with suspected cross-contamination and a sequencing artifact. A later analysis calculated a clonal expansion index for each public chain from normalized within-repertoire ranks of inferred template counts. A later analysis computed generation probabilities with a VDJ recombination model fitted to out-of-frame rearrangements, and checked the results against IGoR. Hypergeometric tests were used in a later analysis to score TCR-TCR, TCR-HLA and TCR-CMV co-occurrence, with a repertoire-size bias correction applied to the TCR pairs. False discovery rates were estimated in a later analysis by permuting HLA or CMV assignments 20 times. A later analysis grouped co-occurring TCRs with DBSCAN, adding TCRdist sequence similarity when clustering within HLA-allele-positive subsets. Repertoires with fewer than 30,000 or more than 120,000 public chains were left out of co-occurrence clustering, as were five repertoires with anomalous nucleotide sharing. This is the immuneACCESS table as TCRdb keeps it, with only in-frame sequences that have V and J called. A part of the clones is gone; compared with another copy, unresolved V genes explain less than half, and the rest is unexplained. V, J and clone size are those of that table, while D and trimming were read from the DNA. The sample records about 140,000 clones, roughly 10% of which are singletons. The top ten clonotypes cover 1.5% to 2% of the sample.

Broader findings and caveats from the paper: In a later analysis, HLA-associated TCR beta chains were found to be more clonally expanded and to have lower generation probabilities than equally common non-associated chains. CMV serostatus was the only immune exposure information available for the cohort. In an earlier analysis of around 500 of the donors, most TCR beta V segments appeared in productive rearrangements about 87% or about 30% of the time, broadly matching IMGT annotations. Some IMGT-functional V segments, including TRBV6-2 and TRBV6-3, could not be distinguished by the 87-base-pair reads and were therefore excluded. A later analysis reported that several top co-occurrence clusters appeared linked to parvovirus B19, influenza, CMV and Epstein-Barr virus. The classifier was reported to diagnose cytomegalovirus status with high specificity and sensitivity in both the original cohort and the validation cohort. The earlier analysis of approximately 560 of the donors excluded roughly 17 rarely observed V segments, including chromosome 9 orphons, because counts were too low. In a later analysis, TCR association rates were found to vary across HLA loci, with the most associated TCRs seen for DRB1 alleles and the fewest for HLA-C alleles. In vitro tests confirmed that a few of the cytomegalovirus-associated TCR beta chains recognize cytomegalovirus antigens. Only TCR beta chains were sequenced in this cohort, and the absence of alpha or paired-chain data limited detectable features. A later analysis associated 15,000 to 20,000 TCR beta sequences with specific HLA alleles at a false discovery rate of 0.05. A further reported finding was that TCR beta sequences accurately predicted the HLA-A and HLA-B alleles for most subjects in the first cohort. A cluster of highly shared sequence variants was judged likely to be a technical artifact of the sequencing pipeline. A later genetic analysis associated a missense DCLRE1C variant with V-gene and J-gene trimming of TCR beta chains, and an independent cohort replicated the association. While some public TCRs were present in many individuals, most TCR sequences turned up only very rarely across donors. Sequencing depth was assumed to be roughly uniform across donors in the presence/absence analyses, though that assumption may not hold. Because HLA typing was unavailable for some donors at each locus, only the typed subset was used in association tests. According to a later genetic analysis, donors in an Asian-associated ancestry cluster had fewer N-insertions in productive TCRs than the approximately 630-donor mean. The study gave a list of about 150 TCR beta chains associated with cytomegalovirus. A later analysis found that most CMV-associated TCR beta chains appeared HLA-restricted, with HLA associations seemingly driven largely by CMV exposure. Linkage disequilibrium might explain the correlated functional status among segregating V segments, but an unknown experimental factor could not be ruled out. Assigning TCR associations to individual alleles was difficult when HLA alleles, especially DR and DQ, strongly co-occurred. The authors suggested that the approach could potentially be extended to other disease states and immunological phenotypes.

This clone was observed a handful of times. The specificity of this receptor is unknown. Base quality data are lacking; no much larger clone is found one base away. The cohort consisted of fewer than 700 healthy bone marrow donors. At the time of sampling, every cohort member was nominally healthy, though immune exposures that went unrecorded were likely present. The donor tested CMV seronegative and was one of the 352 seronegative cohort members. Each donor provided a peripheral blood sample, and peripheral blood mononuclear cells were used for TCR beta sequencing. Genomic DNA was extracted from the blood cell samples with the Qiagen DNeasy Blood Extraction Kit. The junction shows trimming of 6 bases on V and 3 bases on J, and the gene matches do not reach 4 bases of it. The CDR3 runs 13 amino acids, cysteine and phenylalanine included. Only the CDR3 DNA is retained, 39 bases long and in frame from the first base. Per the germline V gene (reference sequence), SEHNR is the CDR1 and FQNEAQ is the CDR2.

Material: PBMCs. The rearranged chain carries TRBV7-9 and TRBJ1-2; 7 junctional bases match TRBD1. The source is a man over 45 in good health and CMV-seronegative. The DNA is TGTGCCAGCAGTGACAGGGTTGACTATGGCTACACCTTC. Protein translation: CASSDRVDYGYTF. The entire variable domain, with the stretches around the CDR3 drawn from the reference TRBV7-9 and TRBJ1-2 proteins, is DTGVSQNPRHKITKRGQNVTFRCDPISEHNRLYWYRQTLGQGPEFLTYFQNEAQLEKSRLLSDRFSAERPKGSFSTLEIQRTEQGDSAMYLCASSDRVDYGYTFGSGTRLTVV.